Sequencing of this TCR beta chain was carried out in a study of T cell repertoires in cytomegalovirus infection. This clonotype was counted many times. CDR3 length: 15 residues. V shed 3 bases and J 5 bases; nucleotides not matched to a gene: 9. MiXCR, applied by TCRdb to the reads, yields one record per CDR3 protein. The profile shows a few hundred thousand distinct CDR3 sequences, 15% to 20% of them singletons. The sample was PBMCs. This TCR was recovered from a human donor in good health (CMV status not recorded). Some clones in this sample may be carry-over from other donors' samples. V is TRBV12-3 or TRBV12-4 and J is TRBJ1-2; 7 bases map to TRBD1. The CDR3: CASSFSAGTVYGYTF. Here the CDR3 DNA reads TGTGCCAGCAGTTTTTCTGCCGGGACAGTGTATGGCTACACCTTC.